The subject of this entry is one T cell receptor (beta chain). These data originate in a study of blood T cell repertoires in COVID-19. Trimming stripped 5 bases from V and 6 bases from J, with 20 bases between. The V gene's germline CDR1 is MNHNY and CDR2 SVGAGI (reference sequence). This CDR3 comprises 16 residues. Authors' data handling: It was from reference gene primer amplification that nucleated cell counts were estimated. Produced via immunoSEQ multiplex PCR; TCRdb's table is partial and in-frame only. V and J calls and clone size are as listed in that table; D and trimming were resolved from the DNA. Of about 180,000 clones listed, more than 70% are singletons. The age range of participants was roughly 18 to 90 years, with residence in some 25 US areas. In Cohort 3, a recovered donor had either two negative PCRs, clearance, or symptom resolution.

The sequence was obtained from a man aged 40-49 years who had recovered from COVID-19. The chain has TRBV6-6 and TRBJ1-5; D possibly corresponds to TRBD1 (6 bases). The sample consisted of PBMCs or T cells enriched from blood (not recorded which). Written as DNA, the CDR3 is TGTGCCAGCAGTCCGGTGAAGGGGGTACAGAGTCAGCCCCAGCATTTT. Translating gives CASSPVKGVQSQPQHF.